A selection of T cell receptor beta chains follows, all from one sample in a study of PD-1 blockade in classical Hodgkin lymphoma. Only in-frame clones appear in the TCRdb table, and some are missing; sequencing was by immunoSEQ multiplex PCR. The data show some 93,000 clones, roughly nine tenths seen once. Specimen: peripheral blood mononuclear cells (PBMCs), collected before the second cycle of nivolumab. The receptors derive from a human donor with classical Hodgkin lymphoma. Each CDR3 is given with its conserved first and last residue.

TRBJ1-2 | TRBV15 | CATSTRTTGAGYTF
TRBJ1-2 | TRBV27 | CASRSTGGDYGYTF
TRBJ2-3 | TRBV7-6 | CASSSFGTGTDTQYF
TRBJ2-3 | TRBV5-4 | CASSSRDRASDTQYF
TRBJ1-1 | TRBV5-1 | CASSLARGGEGTEAFF
TRBJ1-2 | TRBV7-9 | CASSFPGDYGYTF
TRBJ1-2 | TRBV19 | CASSRSQANYGYTF
TRBJ1-4 | TRBV18 | CASSAAPHNEKLFF
TRBJ2-5 | TRBV18 | CASSPRAVEKETQYF
TRBJ1-5 | TRBV28 | CASNNAEGLGPDQPQHF
TRBJ2-1 | TRBV25-1 | CASSEQGSWVGNEQFF
TRBJ2-3 | TRBV28 | CASSIGGTSGTTDTQYF
TRBJ2-7 | TRBV29-1 | CSVGRTSGGSYEQYF
TRBJ2-1 | TRBV7-2 | CASSLGGHGEQFF
TRBJ2-1 | TRBV6-5 | CASSRNNYFDEQFF
TRBJ2-1 | TRBV10-3 | CAIRASGDAHNEQFF
TRBJ1-1 | TRBV18 | CASSQYGNTEAFF
TRBJ2-7 | TRBV29-1 | CSVEWGQSEQYF
TRBJ2-7 | TRBV18 | CASSISYEQYF
TRBJ2-5 | TRBV18 | CASSQIRETQYF
TRBJ1-3 | TRBV18 | CASSPDRGSGNTIYF
TRBJ2-7 | TRBV28 | CASSRPHEQYF
TRBJ1-3 | TRBV18 | CASSPGATGPWNTIYF
TRBJ2-7 | TRBV7-9 | CASSSVVQGYEQYF
TRBJ2-2 | TRBV19 | CASLGLVTGELFF
TRBJ2-1 | TRBV21-1 | CAGPSGNLHNEQFF
TRBJ2-2 | TRBV5-6 | CASSFLGTVDTGELFF
TRBJ2-5 | TRBV19 | CASSIGGRGKTQYF
TRBJ1-5 | TRBV27 | CAIPGQGNQPQHF
TRBJ2-5 | TRBV10-2 | CASRGGSTRQETQYF
TRBJ2-5 | TRBV20-1 | CSAGVETQYF
TRBJ2-7 | TRBV27 | CASSFGSGYEQYF
TRBJ2-3 | TRBV19 | CASSIVSGGPDTQYF
TRBJ1-5 | TRBV15 | CATSRVGRDSNQPQHF
TRBJ2-1 | TRBV25-1 | CASSSPTLGQFF
TRBJ1-1 | TRBV6-6 | CASSYELQGRNTEAFF
TRBJ2-7 | TRBV7-9 | CASSRDLYEQYF
TRBJ2-7 | TRBV6-1 | CASSDWGASYEQYF
TRBJ2-2 | TRBV9 | CASSVQRDYPNTGELFF
TRBJ2-1 | TRBV5-8 | CASSLLDGYNEQFF
TRBJ2-7 | TRBV15 | CATSRDSGPGTSYEQYF
TRBJ2-7 | TRBV7-2 | CASSPYSTYYEQYF
TRBJ1-1 | TRBV28 | CASSSESDLRGAFF
TRBJ2-5 | TRBV18 | CASSPGLQSQTQYF
TRBJ2-7 | TRBV28 | CASSLWFREPSYEQYF
TRBJ1-1 | TRBV7-9 | CASSKGDFAMNTEAFF
TRBJ2-7 | TRBV28 | CASSLVPPGRAYEQYF
TRBJ2-2 | TRBV7-8 | CASSLGQGGTGELFF
TRBJ1-2 | TRBV5-4 | CASSLGLQTNYGYTF
TRBJ2-7 | TRBV28 | CASSLKGLGEQYF
TRBJ2-3 | TRBV5-1 | CASSIDYPVPSTDTQYF
TRBJ2-5 | TRBV6-1 | CASSEETQYF
TRBJ2-1 | TRBV11-3 | CASSLDSLHEQFF
TRBJ2-1 | TRBV18 | CASSPMAGTGEQFF